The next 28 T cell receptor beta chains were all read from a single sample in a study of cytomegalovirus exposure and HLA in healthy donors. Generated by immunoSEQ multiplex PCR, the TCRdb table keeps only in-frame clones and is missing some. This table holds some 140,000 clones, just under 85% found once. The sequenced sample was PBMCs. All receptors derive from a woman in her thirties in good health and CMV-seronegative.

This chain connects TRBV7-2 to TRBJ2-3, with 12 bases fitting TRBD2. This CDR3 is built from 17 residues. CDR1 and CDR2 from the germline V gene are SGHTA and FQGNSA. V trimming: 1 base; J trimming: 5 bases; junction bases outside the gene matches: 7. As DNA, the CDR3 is TGTGCCAGCAGCTTAGTGGCTAGCGGGGGGGCACAAGATACGCAGTATTTT. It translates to CASSLVASGGAQDTQYF.

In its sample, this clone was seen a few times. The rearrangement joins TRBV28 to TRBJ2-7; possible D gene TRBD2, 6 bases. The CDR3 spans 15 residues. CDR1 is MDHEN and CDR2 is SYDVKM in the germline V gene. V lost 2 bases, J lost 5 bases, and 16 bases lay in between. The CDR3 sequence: CASSLPGSPGNEQYF. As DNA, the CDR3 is TGTGCCAGCAGTTTACCCGGGAGCCCTGGCAACGAGCAGTACTTC.

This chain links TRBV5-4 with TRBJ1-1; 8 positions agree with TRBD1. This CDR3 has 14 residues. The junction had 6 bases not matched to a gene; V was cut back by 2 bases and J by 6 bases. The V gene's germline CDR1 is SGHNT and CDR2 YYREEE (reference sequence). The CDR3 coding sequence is TGTGCCAGCAGCTTACAGGGGGTAGGGTCTGAAGCTTTCTTT. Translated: CASSLQGVGSEAFF.

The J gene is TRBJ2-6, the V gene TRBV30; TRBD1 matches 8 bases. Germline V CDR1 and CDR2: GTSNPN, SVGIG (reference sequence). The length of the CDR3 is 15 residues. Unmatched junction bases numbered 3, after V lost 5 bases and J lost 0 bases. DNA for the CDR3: TGTGCCTGGGGGACAGGCTACTCTGGGGCCAACGTCCTGACTTTC. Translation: CAWGTGYSGANVLTF.

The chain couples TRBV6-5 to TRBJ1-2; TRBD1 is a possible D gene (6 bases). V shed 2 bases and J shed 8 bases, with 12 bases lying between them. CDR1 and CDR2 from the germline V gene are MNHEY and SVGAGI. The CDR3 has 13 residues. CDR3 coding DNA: TGTGCCAGCAGTTACGAGGGACAAGGGGGCTACACCTTC. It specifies CASSYEGQGGYTF.

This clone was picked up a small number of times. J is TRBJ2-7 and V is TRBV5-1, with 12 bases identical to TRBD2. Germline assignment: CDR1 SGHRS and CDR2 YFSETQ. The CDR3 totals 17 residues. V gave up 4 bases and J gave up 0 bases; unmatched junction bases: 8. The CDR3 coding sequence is TGCGCCAGCAGCCAACTAGCGGGGGGCCTGAGCTCCTACGAGCAGTACTTC. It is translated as CASSQLAGGLSSYEQYF.

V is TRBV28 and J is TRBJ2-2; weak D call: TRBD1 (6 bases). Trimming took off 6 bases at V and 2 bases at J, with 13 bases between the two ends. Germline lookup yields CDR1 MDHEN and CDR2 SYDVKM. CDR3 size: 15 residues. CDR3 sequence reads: CASRIRGDNTGELFF. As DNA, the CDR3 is TGTGCCAGCAGGATCAGGGGAGATAACACCGGGGAGCTGTTTTTT.

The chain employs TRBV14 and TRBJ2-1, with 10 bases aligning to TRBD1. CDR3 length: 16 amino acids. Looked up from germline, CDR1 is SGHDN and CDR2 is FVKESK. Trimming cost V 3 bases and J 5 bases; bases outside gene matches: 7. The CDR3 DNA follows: TGTGCCAGCAGCCATTTGGGACAGGGGTGGGACAATGAGCAGTTCTTC. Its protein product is CASSHLGQGWDNEQFF.

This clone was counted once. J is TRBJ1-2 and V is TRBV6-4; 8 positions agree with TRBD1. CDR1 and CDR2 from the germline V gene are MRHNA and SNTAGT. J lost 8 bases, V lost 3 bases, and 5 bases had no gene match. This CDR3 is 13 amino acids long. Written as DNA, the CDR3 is TGTGCCAGCAGTGAGAGGCAGGGGGCCGGCTACACCTTC. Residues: CASSERQGAGYTF.

The chain's CDR3 is CASSFVGGTYEQYF. DNA of the CDR3: TGTGCCAGCAGTTTCGTTGGAGGAACCTACGAGCAGTACTTC. The chain recombines TRBV6-1 with TRBJ2-7, with D possibly TRBD2 on 5 matching bases. Germline V gene sequence: CDR1 MNHNS, CDR2 SASEGT. With 5 bases removed from V and 2 bases from J, the gap between germline ends came to 13 bases. CDR3 length: 14 residues.

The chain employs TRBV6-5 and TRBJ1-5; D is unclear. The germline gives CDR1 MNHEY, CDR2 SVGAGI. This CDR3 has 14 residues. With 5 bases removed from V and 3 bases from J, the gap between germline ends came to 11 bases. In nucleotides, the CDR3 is TGTGCCAGCAGTCCCGGGTATAACAATCAGCCCCAGCATTTT. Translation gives CASSPGYNNQPQHF.

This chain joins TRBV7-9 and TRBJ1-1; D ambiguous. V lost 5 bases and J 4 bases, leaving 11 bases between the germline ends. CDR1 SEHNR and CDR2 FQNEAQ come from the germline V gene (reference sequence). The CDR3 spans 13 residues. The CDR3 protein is CASSRGMSTEAFF. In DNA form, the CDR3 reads TGTGCCAGCAGCCGGGGTATGAGCACTGAAGCTTTCTTT.

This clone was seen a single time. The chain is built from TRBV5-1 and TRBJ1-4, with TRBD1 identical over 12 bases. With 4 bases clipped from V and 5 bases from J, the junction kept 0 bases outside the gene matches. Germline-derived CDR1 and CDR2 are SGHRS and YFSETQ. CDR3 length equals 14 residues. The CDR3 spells CASSGTGGNEKLFF. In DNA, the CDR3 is TGCGCCAGCAGCGGGACAGGGGGCAATGAAAAACTGTTTTTT.

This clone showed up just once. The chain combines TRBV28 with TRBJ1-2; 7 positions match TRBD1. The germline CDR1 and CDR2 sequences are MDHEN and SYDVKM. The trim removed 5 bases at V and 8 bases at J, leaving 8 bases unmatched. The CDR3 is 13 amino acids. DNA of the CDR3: TGTGCCAGCAGTAGGACAGGTTTAGGGGGCTACACCTTC. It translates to CASSRTGLGGYTF.

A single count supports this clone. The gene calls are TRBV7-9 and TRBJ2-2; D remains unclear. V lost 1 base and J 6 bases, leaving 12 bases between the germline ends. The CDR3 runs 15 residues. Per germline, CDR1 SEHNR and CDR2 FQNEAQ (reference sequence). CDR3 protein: CASSLGWSEPGELFF. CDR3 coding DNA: TGTGCCAGCAGCTTAGGTTGGTCCGAGCCCGGGGAGCTGTTTTTT. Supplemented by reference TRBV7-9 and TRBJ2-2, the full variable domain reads DTGVSQNPRHKITKRGQNVTFRCDPISEHNRLYWYRQTLGQGPEFLTYFQNEAQLEKSRLLSDRFSAERPKGSFSTLEIQRTEQGDSAMYLCASSLGWSEPGELFFGEGSRLTVL.

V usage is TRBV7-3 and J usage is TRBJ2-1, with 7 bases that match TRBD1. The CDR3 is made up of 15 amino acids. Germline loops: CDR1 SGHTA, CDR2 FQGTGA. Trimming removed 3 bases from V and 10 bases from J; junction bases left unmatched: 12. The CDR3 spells CASSFVPGGFREQFF. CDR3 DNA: TGTGCCAGCAGCTTTGTTCCAGGGGGATTTCGGGAGCAGTTCTTC.

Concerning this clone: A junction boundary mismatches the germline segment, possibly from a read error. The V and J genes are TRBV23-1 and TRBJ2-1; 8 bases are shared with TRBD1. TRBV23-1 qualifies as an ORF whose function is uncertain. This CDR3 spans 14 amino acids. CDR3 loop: CASPGQETYDEQFF. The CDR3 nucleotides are TGCGCCAGCCCGGGACAGGAGACCTACGATGAGCAGTTCTTC.

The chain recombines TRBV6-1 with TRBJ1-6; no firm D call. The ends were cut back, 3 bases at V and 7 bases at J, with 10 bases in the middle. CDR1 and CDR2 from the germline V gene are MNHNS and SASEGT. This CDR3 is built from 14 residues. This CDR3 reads CASSDYSTNSPLHF. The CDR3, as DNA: TGTGCCAGCAGTGACTACAGCACAAATTCACCCCTCCACTTT.

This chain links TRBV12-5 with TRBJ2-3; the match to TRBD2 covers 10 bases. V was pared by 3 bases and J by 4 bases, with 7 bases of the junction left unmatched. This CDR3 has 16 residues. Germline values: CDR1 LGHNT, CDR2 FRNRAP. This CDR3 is CASGFATSGAADTQYF. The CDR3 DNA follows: TGTGCTAGTGGTTTTGCTACTAGCGGGGCGGCAGATACGCAGTATTTT.

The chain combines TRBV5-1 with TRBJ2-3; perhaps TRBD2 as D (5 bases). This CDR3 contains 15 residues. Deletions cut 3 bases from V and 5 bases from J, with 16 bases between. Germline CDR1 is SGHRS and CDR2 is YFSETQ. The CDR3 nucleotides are TGCGCCAGCAGCTATGATAGAAGCGGTGGAGATACGCAGTATTTT. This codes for CASSYDRSGGDTQYF.

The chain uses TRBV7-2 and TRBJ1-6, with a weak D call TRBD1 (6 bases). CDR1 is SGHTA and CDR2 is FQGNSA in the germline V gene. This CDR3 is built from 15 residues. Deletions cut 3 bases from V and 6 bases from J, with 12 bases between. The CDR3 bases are TGTGCCAGCAGCTTGCAGGGGATGGCTAATTCACCCCTCCACTTT. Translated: CASSLQGMANSPLHF.

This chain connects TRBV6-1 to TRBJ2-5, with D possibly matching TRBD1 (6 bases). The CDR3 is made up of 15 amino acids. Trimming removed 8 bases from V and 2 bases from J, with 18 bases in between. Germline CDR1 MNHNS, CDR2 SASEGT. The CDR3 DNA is TGTGCCAGCGGACTGAGTGGGACACGACAAGAGACCCAGTACTTC. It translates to CASGLSGTRQETQYF.

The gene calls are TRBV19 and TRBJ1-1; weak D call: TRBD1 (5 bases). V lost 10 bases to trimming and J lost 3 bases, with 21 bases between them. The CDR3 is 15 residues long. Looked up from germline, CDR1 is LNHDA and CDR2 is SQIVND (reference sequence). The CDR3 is CATQPGPGRDTEAFF. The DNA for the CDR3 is TGTGCCACCCAGCCTGGTCCAGGGAGGGACACTGAAGCTTTCTTT.

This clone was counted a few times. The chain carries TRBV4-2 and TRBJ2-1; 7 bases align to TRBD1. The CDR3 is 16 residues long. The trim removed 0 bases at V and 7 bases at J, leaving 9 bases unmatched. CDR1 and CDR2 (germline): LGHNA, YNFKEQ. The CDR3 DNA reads TGTGCCAGCAGCCAAGATCTTGAGACAGGGACAAATGAGCAGTTCTTC. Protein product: CASSQDLETGTNEQFF.

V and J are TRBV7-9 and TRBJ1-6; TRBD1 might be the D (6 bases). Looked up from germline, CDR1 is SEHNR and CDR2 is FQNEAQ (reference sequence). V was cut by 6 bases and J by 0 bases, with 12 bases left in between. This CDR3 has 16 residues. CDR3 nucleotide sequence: TGTGCCAGCAGACTACAGGGTGGCTCCTATAATTCACCCCTCCACTTT. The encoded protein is CASRLQGGSYNSPLHF.

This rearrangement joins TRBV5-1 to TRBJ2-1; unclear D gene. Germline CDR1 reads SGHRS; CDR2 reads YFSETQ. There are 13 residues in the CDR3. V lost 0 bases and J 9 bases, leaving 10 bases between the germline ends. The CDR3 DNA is TGCGCCAGCAGCTTGGGCCTACCTGGTGAGCAGTTCTTC. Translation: CASSLGLPGEQFF.

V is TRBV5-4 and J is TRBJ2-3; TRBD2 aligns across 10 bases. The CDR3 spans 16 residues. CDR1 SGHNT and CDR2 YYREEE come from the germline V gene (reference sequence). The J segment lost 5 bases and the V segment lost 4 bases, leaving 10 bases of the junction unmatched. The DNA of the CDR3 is TGTGCCAGCAGCGGAAGGTCGAGCGGGGGGGAAGATACGCAGTATTTT. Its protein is CASSGRSSGGEDTQYF. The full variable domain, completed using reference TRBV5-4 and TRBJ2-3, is ETGVTQSPTHLIKTRGQQVTLRCSSQSGHNTVSWYQQALGQGPQFIFQYYREEENGRGNFPPRFSGLQFPNYSSELNVNALELDDSALYLCASSGRSSGGEDTQYFGPGTRLTVL.

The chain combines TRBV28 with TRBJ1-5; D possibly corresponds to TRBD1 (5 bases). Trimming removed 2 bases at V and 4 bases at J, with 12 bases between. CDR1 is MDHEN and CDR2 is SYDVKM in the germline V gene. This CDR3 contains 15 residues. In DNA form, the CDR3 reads TGTGCCAGCAGTTTACTGGCTCAGGGAAATCAGCCCCAGCATTTT. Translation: CASSLLAQGNQPQHF. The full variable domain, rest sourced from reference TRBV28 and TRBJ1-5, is DVKVTQSSRYLVKRTGEKVFLECVQDMDHENMFWYRQDPGLGLRLIYFSYDVKMKEKGDIPEGYSVSREKKERFSLILESASTNQTSMYLCASSLLAQGNQPQHFGDGTRLSIL.